This T cell receptor beta chain derives from a study of CD8 T cells in Susac syndrome (dated by TCRdb to the late 2010s). With regard to the full study: The study used repertoire sequencing to test whether antigen drove CD8+ T cell activation and differentiation in Susac syndrome. Paper-wide results and their limitations: The study acknowledged that relatively few individuals were included in the TCR sequencing and HLA analysis.

This clonotype has a handful of counts. No antigen is known for it. No qualities accompany the bases; no much larger clone lies one base away. RNA was extracted using the RNeasy kit, and roughly 0.45 to 1 microgram was reverse transcribed with random hexamers. The immunoSEQ multiplex PCR assay, which covers 54 Vbeta and 13 Jbeta segments, was used to amplify TCR beta CDR3 regions. Bias from PCR amplification was corrected by using a synthetic template baseline for primer optimization and for computational correction. The original methods were these. Reads were assigned to V, D and J genes according to IMGT and analyzed in immunoSEQ Analyzer, with only productive sequences retained. To calculate clonality, Shannon entropy was normalized by log2 of the number of productive unique sequences and then subtracted from one. For each patient and control, public and private clones were evaluated within the 100 most prevalent clones. Susac-specific clones were defined as absent from healthy and MS cohorts, approximately 1,000 published viral clones and other ImmuneACCESS disease sequences. The raw public reads went through TCRdb reprocessing: fastp at Q25, MiXCR clone calling, in-frame beta chains kept. Rows matching on CDR3 protein sequence are summarized as one entry with the most common DNA and genes. These V and J calls derive from TCRdb rather than the authors' analysis. The sample has a few hundred thousand distinct CDR3 sequences on record, around 92% of them singletons. 0.065% of the sample belongs to the ten largest clones.

Peripheral blood CD8+ and CD4+ T cells from healthy donors, Susac syndrome patients and multiple sclerosis patients were profiled by high-throughput TCR beta sequencing. Treatment-naive patients with stable or active relapsing-remitting disease fulfilling revised McDonald criteria were used as multiple sclerosis controls. Bulk CD8+ and CD4+ T cells were purified by magnetic negative isolation, whereas CD8+ TEMRA cells were enriched by FACS. Blood was collected in EDTA tubes and processed within 24 hours, with PBMCs isolated through density gradient centrifugation. PBMCs intended for TCR sequencing were frozen in liquid nitrogen and were later thawed in a 37 degrees C water bath. The sorted or isolated CD4+, CD8+ and CD8+ TEMRA cells reached a purity of at least 90%. Reading from cysteine to phenylalanine, the CDR3 counts 14 amino acids. Of the read, only the CDR3 DNA is kept; its 42 bases are in frame from base 1. The junction shows trimming of 5 bases on V and 0 bases on J, plus 7 bases between the germline ends. CDR1 and CDR2, looked up from the germline V gene (reference sequence), are LNHDA and SQIVND.

The chain joins TRBV19 to TRBJ2-2; the D segment cannot be called with confidence. Input material: CD4+ T cells from PBMCs. The sequence was collected from a human donor with multiple sclerosis. The DNA is TGTGCCAGTAGTTTCCTGGCGAACACCGGGGAGCTGTTTTTT. The encoded protein is CASSFLANTGELFF.